This T cell receptor (beta chain) was sequenced for a study of OX40 agonist ivuxolimab in advanced cancers. Study at large: Checkpoint inhibitors had been given previously to around 38% of patients. Partial responses were observed in three patients, of whom one had hepatocellular carcinoma and two had cutaneous melanoma.

For this clone: Its specificity is unknown.

This CDR3 has 12 residues. V was shortened by 4 bases and J by 6 bases, with 10 bases between the two germline ends. CDR1 GTSNPN and CDR2 SVGIG come from the germline V gene (reference sequence). It was autoimmune disease history or systemic immunosuppression that excluded patients. Here immunoSEQ multiplex PCR was the method, and the copy in TCRdb shows in-frame clones only, minus some. The repertoire includes under 15,000 clones, about 77% of them detected once, and 25% to 35% sits in the top ten. Overall study findings and caveats: It was not determined which antigens were specifically recognized by the peripheral T cells that had undergone clonal expansion.

The sequenced sample was CD4+ or CD8+ T cells sorted from blood, obtained in a trial of the OX40 agonist ivuxolimab. The chain links TRBV30 to TRBJ2-4; tentatively, D is TRBD1 (5 bases). This TCR derives from an adult with an advanced solid tumor such as melanoma, head and neck, liver or kidney cancer. CDR3 bases: TGTGCCTGGAAGGGGCAGGGAAACATTCAGTACTTC. Amino acids: CAWKGQGNIQYF.